Sequencing of this TCR beta chain was carried out in a study of CD8+CD57+ T cells in acquired aplastic anemia. Germline V CDR1 and CDR2: LNHDA, SQIVND (reference sequence). The CDR3 runs 14 residues. Genomic DNA, serving as template, underwent TCR beta VDJ and CDR3 profiling. Using its own MiXCR run on the reads, TCRdb lists one record per CDR3 protein. This sample has just over 450,000 distinct CDR3 sequences, with roughly 34% found just once. Study-level points and caveats: Researchers reported that CD8+ Simpson's diversity was not significantly different in patients versus controls. Found in both controls and patients were almost 30 CD8+ CDR3 sequences.

Individuals selected for sequencing had exhibited CD8+CD57+ cell expansion on flow cytometry. About this clonotype: The target antigen is unknown. This may come from a read error, since a much larger clone is one base off.

Sequences were obtained from sorted CD4+, CD8+, or CD8+CD57+ T cells (not recorded which) from PBMCs. This chain joins TRBV19 and TRBJ2-7; maybe TRBD2 (5 bases). The origin of this receptor is a human donor with aplastic anemia. For the CDR3, the DNA is TGTGCCAGTAGTGCCGGGATCTCATTTTACGAGCAGTGCTTC. This sequence encodes CASSAGISFYEQCF.